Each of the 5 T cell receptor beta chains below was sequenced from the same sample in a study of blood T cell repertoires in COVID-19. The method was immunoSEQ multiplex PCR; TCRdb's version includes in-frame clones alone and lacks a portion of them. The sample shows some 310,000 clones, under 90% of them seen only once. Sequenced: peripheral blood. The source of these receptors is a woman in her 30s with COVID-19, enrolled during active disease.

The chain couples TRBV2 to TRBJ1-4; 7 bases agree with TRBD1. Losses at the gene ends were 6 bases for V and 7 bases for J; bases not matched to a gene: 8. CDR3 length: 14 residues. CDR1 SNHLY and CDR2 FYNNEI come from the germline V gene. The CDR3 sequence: CASREDRSTEKLFF. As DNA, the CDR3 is TGTGCCAGCAGGGAGGACAGGTCCACTGAAAAACTGTTTTTT.

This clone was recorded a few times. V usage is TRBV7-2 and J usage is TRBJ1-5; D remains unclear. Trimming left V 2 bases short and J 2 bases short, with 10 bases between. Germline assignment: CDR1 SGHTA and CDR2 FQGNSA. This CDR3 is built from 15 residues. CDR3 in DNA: TGTGCCAGCAGCTTATCCTACAGCCGCAATCAGCCCCAGCATTTT. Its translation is CASSLSYSRNQPQHF.

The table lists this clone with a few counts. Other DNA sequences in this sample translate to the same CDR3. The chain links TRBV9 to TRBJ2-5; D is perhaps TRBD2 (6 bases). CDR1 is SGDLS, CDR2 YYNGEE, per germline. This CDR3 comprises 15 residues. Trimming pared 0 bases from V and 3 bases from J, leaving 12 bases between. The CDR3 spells CASSVAPGLEETQYF. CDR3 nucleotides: TGTGCCAGCAGCGTAGCCCCGGGACTGGAAGAGACCCAGTACTTC.

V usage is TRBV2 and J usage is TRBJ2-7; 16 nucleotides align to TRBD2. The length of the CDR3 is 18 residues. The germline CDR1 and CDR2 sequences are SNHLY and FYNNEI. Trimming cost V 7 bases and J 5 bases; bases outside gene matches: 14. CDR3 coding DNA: TGTGCCAGCAAGGGTGGGACTAGCGGGAGGGGACCGTGGGACGAGCAGTACTTC. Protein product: CASKGGTSGRGPWDEQYF.

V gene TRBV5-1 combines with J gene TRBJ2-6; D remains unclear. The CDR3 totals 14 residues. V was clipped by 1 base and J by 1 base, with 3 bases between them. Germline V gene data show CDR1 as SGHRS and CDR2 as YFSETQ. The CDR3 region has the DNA TGCGCCAGCAGCTTGTATTCTGGGGCCAACGTCCTGACTTTC. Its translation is CASSLYSGANVLTF.